A single sample is the source of the 23 T cell receptor beta chains below, sequenced in a study of beta chain features in type 1 diabetes. cDNA synthesis used the whole RNA isolate, giving expressed TCRB sequences. Repertoires were generated with immunoSEQ multiplex PCR, while TCRdb's copy carries only in-frame clones and drops some. Of 860,000 or so clones in the sample, under 20% are singletons; the top ten hold 0.02% to 0.03%. Sample: naive CD4+ T cells from blood. Receptors originate from a woman in her late teens or twenties in good health.

Written as DNA, the CDR3 is TGTGCCAGCAGCACGGGACAGGGGCGTATGAATAGCAATCAGCCCCAGCATTTT. It yields the protein CASSTGQGRMNSNQPQHF. The V gene is TRBV21-1, the J gene TRBJ1-5; the DNA was not compared with TRBD1, the D call given in the table. TRBV21-1 is reported as a pseudogene. CDR3 length: 18 amino acids.

This clone was recorded only once. The rearrangement uses TRBV29-1 and TRBJ2-3, with 9 bases aligning to TRBD2. The CDR3 loop spans 15 amino acids. Germline V CDR1 and CDR2: SQVTM, ANQGSEA. V gave up 2 bases and J gave up 5 bases; unmatched junction bases: 8. For the CDR3, the DNA is TGCAGCGTTGAAAGGGTAGCGGGAGCTGTAGATACGCAGTATTTT. Translation: CSVERVAGAVDTQYF.

This clone occurred a few times. The V call is TRBV27, the J call TRBJ1-1; 9 bases are shared with TRBD1. V gave up 7 bases and J gave up 1 base; unmatched junction bases: 10. This CDR3 comprises 16 residues. CDR1 is MNHEY, CDR2 SMNVEV, per germline (reference sequence). CDR3 sequence: CASIKRQGVENTEAFF. Here the CDR3 DNA reads TGTGCCAGCATTAAACGACAGGGGGTGGAGAACACTGAAGCTTTCTTT.

There are a few counts of this clone. The chain employs TRBV5-4 and TRBJ2-7; D is uncertain. V was trimmed by 3 bases and J by 3 bases, leaving 10 bases between them. Germline CDR1 is SGHNT and CDR2 is YYREEE (reference sequence). This CDR3 region has 13 residues. The CDR3 loop reads CASSSEKGYEQYF. CDR3 coding DNA: TGTGCCAGCAGCTCAGAAAAGGGCTACGAGCAGTACTTC.

The chain employs TRBV9 and TRBJ1-3; D is undetermined. CDR1 and CDR2 (germline): SGDLS, YYNGEE. Trimming removed 2 bases from V and 0 bases from J, with 12 bases in between. The CDR3 consists of 16 residues. The CDR3 region has the DNA TGTGCCAGCAGCGTGGATGGCCGGAGCTCTGGAAACACCATATATTTT. This codes for CASSVDGRSSGNTIYF.

This clone was counted a few times. This chain joins TRBV11-2 and TRBJ2-7; D is undetermined. Deletions cut 1 base from V and 0 bases from J, with 10 bases between. The CDR3 covers 15 residues. Germline CDR1 SGHAT, CDR2 FQNNGV. For the CDR3, the DNA is TGTGCCAGCAGCTTAGCCCCAGAGTCCTCCTACGAGCAGTACTTC. Translating it yields CASSLAPESSYEQYF. Based on the CDR3 plus reference TRBV11-2 and TRBJ2-7, the full variable domain is EAGVAQSPRYKIIEKRQSVAFWCNPISGHATLYWYQQILGQGPKLLIQFQNNGVVDDSQLPKDRFSAERLKGVDSTLKIQPAKLEDSAVYLCASSLAPESSYEQYFGPGTRLTVT.

This clone came up a few times. J is TRBJ1-3 and V is TRBV7-9, with D maybe TRBD1 (6 bases). There are 15 residues in the CDR3. Germline CDR1 is SEHNR and CDR2 is FQNEAQ (reference sequence). V was cut by 4 bases and J by 0 bases, with 10 bases left in between. The CDR3: CASSSDRNSGNTIYF. The DNA of the CDR3 is TGTGCCAGCAGCTCCGACAGGAACTCTGGAAACACCATATATTTT.

This chain connects TRBV6-5 to TRBJ1-1, with 9 bases identical to TRBD1. The CDR3 has 14 residues. The V gene end was trimmed by 6 bases and the J gene end by 9 bases; junction bases not matched to a gene: 11. Germline loops: CDR1 MNHEY, CDR2 SVGAGI. The CDR3 coding sequence is TGTGCCAGCAGAATACAGGGGGCAGTGGGGAAAGCTTTCTTT. This translates into CASRIQGAVGKAFF.

This clone occurred a few times. The chain carries TRBV28 and TRBJ1-1, with D tentatively TRBD1 (5 bases). The CDR3 loop spans 17 amino acids. Trimming shortened V by 3 bases and J by 4 bases, and 21 bases separated the two germline ends. The germline V gene has CDR1 MDHEN and CDR2 SYDVKM. CDR3 region: CASSLPQGGLLSTEAFF. CDR3 bases: TGTGCCAGCAGTTTGCCCCAGGGCGGGTTGTTGAGCACTGAAGCTTTCTTT.

There are a few counts of this clone. This sequence joins TRBV28 and TRBJ2-1; 7 nucleotides agree with TRBD1. Trimming removed 5 bases from V and 6 bases from J; junction bases left unmatched: 10. Germline-derived CDR1 and CDR2 are MDHEN and SYDVKM. The CDR3 sequence is 15 residues long. CDR3 loop: CASSKNTGAVNEQFF. CDR3 coding DNA: TGTGCCAGCAGTAAAAACACAGGGGCAGTCAATGAGCAGTTCTTC.

This clone was observed a few times. The rearrangement joins TRBV19 to TRBJ1-1, with TRBD1 matching 7 bases. After removal of 8 bases from V and 8 bases from J, the junction contained 14 bases not matched to a gene. Germline-derived CDR1 and CDR2 are LNHDA and SQIVND (reference sequence). This CDR3 region has 14 residues. CDR3 region: CASARGRGQIEAFF. The CDR3 region has the DNA TGTGCCAGTGCGAGGGGGAGGGGGCAAATCGAAGCTTTCTTT.

CDR3: CSAITGLHTEAFF. The CDR3 bases are TGCAGCGCTATCACAGGGCTACACACTGAAGCTTTCTTT. The V gene is TRBV29-1, the J gene TRBJ1-1; D may be TRBD1 (6 bases). CDR1 is SQVTM, CDR2 ANQGSEA, per germline. Trimming removed 7 bases at V and 3 bases at J, with 15 bases between. This CDR3 is built from 13 residues. Combining the CDR3 with reference TRBV29-1 and TRBJ1-1 gives the whole variable domain SAVISQKPSRDICQRGTSLTIQCQVDSQVTMMFWYRQQPGQSLTLIATANQGSEATYESGFVIDKFPISRPNLTFSTLTVSNMSPEDSSIYLCSAITGLHTEAFFGQGTRLTVV.

This clone was detected a few times. The chain combines TRBV29-1 with TRBJ1-2; D may be TRBD1 (5 bases). CDR1 is SQVTM, CDR2 ANQGSEA, per germline. This CDR3 is built from 13 residues. V was shortened by 6 bases and J by 6 bases, with 17 bases between the two germline ends. The CDR3, as DNA: TGCAGCGTCGGGGCACTGGGGTTTCATGGCTACACCTTC. Translating gives CSVGALGFHGYTF.

This clone was detected only a few times. V and J are TRBV4-1 and TRBJ2-3; D unclear. V dropped 0 bases and J dropped 6 bases, with 10 bases sitting between them. Germline V gene data show CDR1 as MGHRA and CDR2 as YSYEKL. The CDR3 length is 14 residues. In DNA, the CDR3 is TGCGCCAGCAGCCAAGATCTAACGGGTGATACGCAGTATTTT. Translating it yields CASSQDLTGDTQYF.

This clone showed up just a few times. The chain uses TRBV4-3 and TRBJ2-1, with 7 positions matching TRBD2. This CDR3 comprises 17 residues. Per the germline V gene, CDR1 is LGHNA and CDR2 is YSLEER. J lost 6 bases, V lost 1 base, and 12 bases had no gene match. The CDR3 region is CASSQAAWASGLNEQFF. The CDR3, as DNA: TGCGCCAGCAGCCAAGCCGCCTGGGCTAGCGGACTCAATGAGCAGTTCTTC.

For this clone: The identical CDR3 is also encoded by other nucleotide sequences in the sample. This CDR3 reads CASSPTGAGANVLTF. CDR3 DNA sequence: TGTGCCAGCAGTCCCACAGGGGCTGGGGCCAACGTCCTGACTTTC. This sequence joins TRBV28 and TRBJ2-6, with 7 bases matching TRBD1. V shed 5 bases, J shed 2 bases, and the junction held 3 bases outside the gene matches. The CDR3 runs to 15 residues. CDR1 is MDHEN and CDR2 is SYDVKM in the germline V gene. The entire variable domain, with the rest obtained from reference TRBV28 and TRBJ2-6, is as follows: DVKVTQSSRYLVKRTGEKVFLECVQDMDHENMFWYRQDPGLGLRLIYFSYDVKMKEKGDIPEGYSVSREKKERFSLILESASTNQTSMYLCASSPTGAGANVLTFGAGSRLTVL.

This clone showed up just a few times. This chain links TRBV28 with TRBJ2-7; no reliable D call. The CDR3 is 15 residues long. V was cut by 4 bases and J by 6 bases, with 19 bases left in between. Germline CDR1 MDHEN, CDR2 SYDVKM. CDR3 sequence reads: CASSYPGLARLEQYF. The CDR3 DNA sequence: TGTGCCAGCAGTTACCCCGGGCTCGCCCGCCTCGAGCAGTACTTC.

The rearrangement joins TRBV7-6 to TRBJ2-1; TRBD1 matches 8 bases. The V and J ends lost 3 bases and 4 bases, in that order; junction bases with no gene match: 8. The germline V gene has CDR1 SGHVS and CDR2 FNYEAQ. The CDR3 has 16 amino acids. Here the CDR3 DNA reads TGTGCCAGCAGCTTCCGGACAGGGACGGTATACAATGAGCAGTTCTTC. Its translation: CASSFRTGTVYNEQFF.

This clone was detected only a few times. The chain links TRBV9 to TRBJ2-7; possible D gene TRBD2, 6 bases. There are 13 residues in the CDR3. The V and J ends lost 3 bases and 7 bases respectively, with 14 bases between them. Germline V CDR1 and CDR2: SGDLS, YYNGEE. CDR3 residues: CASSGSGFGEQYF. The CDR3 DNA is TGTGCCAGCAGCGGTAGCGGATTTGGAGAGCAGTACTTC.

The chain has TRBV7-8 and TRBJ2-7; 8 bases align to TRBD2. J gave up 3 bases and V 5 bases, and 9 bases lay outside the gene matches. The CDR3 has 15 amino acids. Germline lookup yields CDR1 SGHVS and CDR2 FQNEAQ. CDR3 residues: CASSPKRERVYEQYF. The CDR3 coding sequence is TGTGCCAGCAGCCCTAAGCGGGAGCGGGTCTACGAGCAGTACTTC.

The rearrangement uses TRBV7-8 and TRBJ2-5; 7 bases are a match to TRBD2. The CDR3 is 13 residues long. Germline V CDR1 and CDR2: SGHVS, FQNEAQ. The CDR3 region has the DNA TGTGCTGCTCGGGCGGCGGGAGTAGAGACCCAGTACTTC. This sequence encodes CAARAAGVETQYF.

This clone was found once. Other DNA sequences from this sample encode an identical CDR3 as well. For the CDR3, the DNA is TGCGCCAGCAGCTTGGCCGGGGGGACCTACAATGAGCAGTTCTTC. Its protein product is CASSLAGGTYNEQFF. The V call is TRBV5-1, the J call TRBJ2-1; 7 nucleotides agree with TRBD2. Looked up from germline, CDR1 is SGHRS and CDR2 is YFSETQ. The CDR3 is made up of 15 amino acids. V was clipped by 0 bases and J by 2 bases; unmatched bases: 2.

This clone was counted between two and nine times. This chain connects TRBV19 to TRBJ1-6; 7 nucleotides agree with TRBD1. From germline, CDR1 is LNHDA and CDR2 SQIVND (reference sequence). V dropped 5 bases and J dropped 9; count of bases not matched to a gene: 19. The CDR3 consists of 18 residues. CDR3 sequence: CASSGGDSGDVTLSPLHF. CDR3 DNA: TGTGCCAGTAGTGGAGGGGACAGCGGAGACGTTACACTTTCACCCCTCCACTTT.